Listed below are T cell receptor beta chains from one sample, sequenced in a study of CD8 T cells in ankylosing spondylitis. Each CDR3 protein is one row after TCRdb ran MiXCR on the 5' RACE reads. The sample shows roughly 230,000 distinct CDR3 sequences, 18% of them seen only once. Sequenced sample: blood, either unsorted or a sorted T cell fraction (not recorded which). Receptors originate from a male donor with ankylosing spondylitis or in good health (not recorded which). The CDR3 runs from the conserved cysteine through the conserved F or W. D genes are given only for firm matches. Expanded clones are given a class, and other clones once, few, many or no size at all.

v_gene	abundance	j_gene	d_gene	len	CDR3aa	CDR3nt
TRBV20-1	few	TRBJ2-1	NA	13	CSAPRRAQNEQFF	TGCAGTGCCCCCCGGAGGGCCCAGAATGAGCAGTTCTTC
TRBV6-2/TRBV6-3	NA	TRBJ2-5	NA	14	CASSYFRVRETQYF	TGTGCCAGCAGTTATTTCAGGGTTCGTGAGACCCAGTACTTC
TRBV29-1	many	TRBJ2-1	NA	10	CSVDSGEQFF	TGCAGCGTTGACTCCGGTGAGCAGTTCTTC
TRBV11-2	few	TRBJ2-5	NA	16	CASSLVGREAQETQYF	TGTGCCAGCAGCTTAGTAGGCAGGGAGGCCCAAGAGACCCAGTACTTC
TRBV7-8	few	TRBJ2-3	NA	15	CASSPRAASTDTQYF	TGTGCCAGCAGTCCGAGAGCGGCTAGCACAGATACGCAGTATTTT
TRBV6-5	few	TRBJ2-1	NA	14	CASSYSFSPSKQFF	TGTGCCAGCAGTTACTCCTTCAGCCCAAGTAAGCAGTTCTTC
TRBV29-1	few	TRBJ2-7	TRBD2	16	CSVEGDGLAGNYEQYF	TGCAGCGTTGAAGGGGACGGACTAGCGGGTAATTACGAGCAGTACTTC
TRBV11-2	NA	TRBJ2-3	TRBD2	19	CASSLVFSGMVSSTDTQYF	TGTGCCAGCAGCTTAGTATTCAGCGGGATGGTTTCTAGCACAGATACGCAGTATTTT
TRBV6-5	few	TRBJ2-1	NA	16	CASSSPQESSYNEQFF	TGTGCCAGCAGTTCCCCACAGGAAAGCTCCTACAATGAGCAGTTCTTC
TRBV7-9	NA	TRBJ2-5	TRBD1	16	CASSFGQGVVQETQYF	TGTGCCAGCAGCTTCGGACAGGGGGTCGTCCAAGAGACCCAGTACTTC
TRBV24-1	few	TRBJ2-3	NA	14	CATSDLSQLDTQYF	TGTGCCACCAGTGATTTGTCCCAGCTCGATACGCAGTATTTT
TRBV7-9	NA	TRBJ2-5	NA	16	CASSFRPAAYQETQYF	TGTGCCAGCAGCTTCAGGCCAGCGGCGTACCAAGAGACCCAGTACTTC
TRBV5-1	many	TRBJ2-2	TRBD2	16	CASSLVGLAGTGELFF	TGCGCCAGCAGCTTGGTTGGCCTAGCGGGCACCGGGGAGCTGTTTTTT
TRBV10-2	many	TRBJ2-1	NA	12	CASSESASEQFF	TGCGCCAGCAGTGAGTCGGCAAGTGAGCAGTTCTTC
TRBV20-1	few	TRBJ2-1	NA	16	CSARLLGVAAYNEQFF	TGCAGTGCTAGACTACTAGGCGTGGCCGCCTACAATGAGCAGTTCTTC
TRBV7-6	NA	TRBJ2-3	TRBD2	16	CASSPALAGVSDTQYF	TGTGCCAGCAGCCCAGCCCTAGCGGGAGTCTCAGATACGCAGTATTTT
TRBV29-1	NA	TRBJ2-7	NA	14	CSVGLGLNSYEQYF	TGCAGCGTTGGATTGGGACTCAACTCCTACGAGCAGTACTTC
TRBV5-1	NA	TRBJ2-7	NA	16	CASSLDSGHHPDEQYF	TGCGCCAGCAGCTTGGACTCGGGACATCACCCGGACGAGCAGTACTTC
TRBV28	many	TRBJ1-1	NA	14	CASSLVQGFGEAFF	TGTGCCAGCAGTTTAGTACAGGGCTTCGGTGAAGCTTTCTTT
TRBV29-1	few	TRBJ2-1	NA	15	CSVEVPGTSYNEQFF	TGCAGCGTTGAAGTTCCCGGGACCTCCTACAATGAGCAGTTCTTC
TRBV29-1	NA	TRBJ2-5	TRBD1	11	CSVGQGETQYF	TGCAGCGTTGGACAGGGAGAGACCCAGTACTTC
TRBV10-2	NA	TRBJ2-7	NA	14	CASLPLGQSYEQYF	TGCGCCAGCCTCCCCCTTGGGCAGTCCTACGAGCAGTACTTC
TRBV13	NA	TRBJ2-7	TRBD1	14	CASSHGQGFGEQYF	TGTGCCAGCAGCCACGGACAGGGATTTGGCGAGCAGTACTTC
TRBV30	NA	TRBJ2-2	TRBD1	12	CASRGSSGELFF	TGTGCCTCCAGGGGGTCGAGCGGGGAGCTGTTTTTT
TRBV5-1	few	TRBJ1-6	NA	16	CASSLGGSSYNSPLHF	TGCGCCAGCAGCTTGGGAGGGAGCTCCTATAATTCACCCCTCCACTTT
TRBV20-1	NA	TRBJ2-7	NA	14	CSARTGRSSYEQYF	TGCAGTGCTAGGACAGGAAGATCTTCCTACGAGCAGTACTTC
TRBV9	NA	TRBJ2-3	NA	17	CASSPTWRQGGADTQYF	TGTGCCAGCAGCCCTACCTGGAGACAGGGAGGTGCAGATACGCAGTATTTT
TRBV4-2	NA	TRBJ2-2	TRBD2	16	CASSQVAGGNTGELFF	TGTGCCAGCAGCCAAGTCGCGGGAGGAAACACCGGGGAGCTGTTTTTT
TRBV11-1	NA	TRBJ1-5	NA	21	CASRNIVPQDGRGYSNQPQHF	TGTGCCAGCAGAAACATAGTTCCCCAGGACGGCCGAGGCTATAGCAATCAGCCCCAGCATTTT
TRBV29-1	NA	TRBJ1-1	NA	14	CSVEIPAPTAEAFF	TGCAGCGTTGAAATCCCGGCTCCGACGGCTGAAGCTTTCTTT
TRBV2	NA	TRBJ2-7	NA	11	CASSSIYEQYF	TGTGCCAGCAGTAGTATCTACGAGCAGTACTTC
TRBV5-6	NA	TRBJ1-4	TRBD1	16	CASSGTGVATNEKLFF	TGTGCCAGCAGCGGAACAGGGGTAGCAACTAATGAAAAACTGTTTTTT
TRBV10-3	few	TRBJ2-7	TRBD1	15	CAISPGTGGFYEQYF	TGTGCCATCAGTCCCGGGACAGGGGGATTCTACGAGCAGTACTTC
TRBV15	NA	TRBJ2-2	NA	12	CATSMGTGELFF	TGTGCCACCAGCATGGGCACCGGGGAGCTGTTTTTT
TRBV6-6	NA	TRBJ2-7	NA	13	CASSYTDGDEQYF	TGTGCCAGCAGTTACACGGACGGGGACGAGCAGTACTTC
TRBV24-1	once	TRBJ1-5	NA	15	CATTWTDYSNQPQHF	TGTGCCACCACATGGACAGACTATAGCAATCAGCCCCAGCATTTT
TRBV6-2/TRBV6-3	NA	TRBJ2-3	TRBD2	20	CASSYSDKGLAGVKADTQYF	TGTGCCAGCAGTTACTCGGACAAAGGACTAGCGGGAGTGAAGGCAGATACGCAGTATTTT
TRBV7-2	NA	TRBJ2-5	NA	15	CASSLQQGRGETQYF	TGTGCCAGCAGCTTACAACAGGGGAGGGGCGAGACCCAGTACTTC
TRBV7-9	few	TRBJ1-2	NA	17	CASSLIWGPLGGYGYTF	TGTGCCAGCAGCTTAATCTGGGGCCCCCTGGGGGGCTATGGCTACACCTTC
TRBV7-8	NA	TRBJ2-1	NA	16	CASSLSRDIDYNEQFF	TGTGCCAGCAGCTTATCTCGGGACATCGACTACAATGAGCAGTTCTTC
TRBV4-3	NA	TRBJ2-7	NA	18	CASSQGGRVGVSSYEQYF	TGCGCCAGCAGCCAAGGGGGCAGGGTCGGGGTTAGCTCCTACGAGCAGTACTTC
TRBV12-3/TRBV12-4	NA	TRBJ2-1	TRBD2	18	CASSVGLAGASSYNEQFF	TGTGCCAGCAGTGTGGGACTAGCGGGGGCAAGCTCCTACAATGAGCAGTTCTTC
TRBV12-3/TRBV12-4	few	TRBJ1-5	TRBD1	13	CASSGQGWQPQHF	TGTGCCAGCAGTGGACAGGGATGGCAGCCCCAGCATTTT
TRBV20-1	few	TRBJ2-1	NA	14	CSARPLAISNEQFF	TGCAGTGCTAGGCCCCTAGCGATAAGCAATGAGCAGTTCTTC